Listed here are 6 T cell receptor beta chains from one sample, sequenced in a study of T cells after yellow fever vaccination. TCRdb re-called the 5' RACE reads with MiXCR, one entry per CDR3 protein. The sample shows about 68,000 distinct CDR3 sequences, over 6% of them seen only once. The source was CD8+ T cells sorted from PBMCs, collected about 41 days after the first yellow fever vaccination. The receptors were gathered from a man aged 18 to 30 who received the YFV17D yellow fever vaccine.

This clonotype appeared many times. The chain couples TRBV19 to TRBJ2-7; possibly TRBD2 for D (5 bases). V lost 4 bases, J lost 2 bases, and 9 bases lay in between. The length of the CDR3 is 13 residues. Germline CDR1 is LNHDA and CDR2 is SQIVND (reference sequence). For the CDR3, the DNA is TGTGCCAGTAGTACCCACGGGGCCTACGAGCAGTACTTC. Protein sequence: CASSTHGAYEQYF. Full variable domain (outside the CDR3, taken from reference TRBV19 and TRBJ2-7): DGGITQSPKYLFRKEGQNVTLSCEQNLNHDAMYWYRQDPGQGLRLIYYSQIVNDFQKGDIAEGYSVSREKKESFPLTVTSAQKNPTAFYLCASSTHGAYEQYFGPGTRLTVT.

V is TRBV2 and J is TRBJ2-2; 11 bases agree with TRBD2. CDR1 is SNHLY and CDR2 is FYNNEI in the germline V gene. The CDR3 has 17 residues. V trimming: 4 bases; J trimming: 6 bases; junction bases outside the gene matches: 10. The chain's CDR3 is CASSVRVAGGLPGELFF. The CDR3 nucleotides read TGTGCCAGCAGTGTGAGGGTAGCGGGGGGGCTTCCCGGGGAGCTGTTTTTT.

In this sample, this clonotype turned up many times. The chain is built from TRBV9 and TRBJ2-7; TRBD1 matches at 8 bases. The CDR3 length is 16 residues. V lost 3 bases to trimming and J lost 0 bases; unmatched junction nucleotides: 8. In germline, CDR1 is SGDLS, CDR2 YYNGEE. Written as DNA, the CDR3 is TGTGCCAGCAGCGCGGAGATGGGACAGGCCTCCTACGAGCAGTACTTC. Its protein is CASSAEMGQASYEQYF.

In its sample, this clonotype was seen a few times. The V call is TRBV10-3, the J call TRBJ1-2, with a tentative D call TRBD1 (5 bases). The CDR3 contains 11 residues. Trimming removed 7 bases from V and 7 bases from J, with 10 bases in between. Germline V gene lookup returns CDR1 ENHRY and CDR2 SYGVKD. CDR3 amino acids: CAIKRGAGYTF. The CDR3 DNA follows: TGTGCCATCAAAAGGGGTGCTGGCTACACCTTC.

This clonotype showed up many times. The V call is TRBV7-9, the J call TRBJ2-1; 7 bases agree with TRBD2. CDR3 length: 15 amino acids. Germline values: CDR1 SEHNR, CDR2 FQNEAQ (reference sequence). Germline trimming cut 5 bases from V and 8 bases from J; bases unmatched to any gene: 12. The CDR3 coding sequence is TGTGCCAGCAGCCGCGGAAGCGGGGTTCTGGATGAGCAGTTCTTC. It encodes CASSRGSGVLDEQFF.

The chain joins TRBV19 to TRBJ2-2; D unresolved. The CDR3 loop spans 12 amino acids. Germline values: CDR1 LNHDA, CDR2 SQIVND (reference sequence). Trimming left V 7 bases short and J 1 base short, with 4 bases between. The CDR3 loop reads CASKMNTGELFF. The DNA of the CDR3 is TGTGCCAGTAAAATGAACACCGGGGAGCTGTTTTTT.